This entry is about one T cell receptor beta chain. The record originates from a study of OX40 agonist ivuxolimab in advanced cancers. Germline trimming cut 6 bases from V and 3 bases from J; bases unmatched to any gene: 10. Germline V CDR1 and CDR2: SGDLS, YYNGEE. The CDR3 contains 15 residues. Some clones are missing from TCRdb's copy, which holds only in-frame ones; the method was immunoSEQ multiplex PCR. The profile shows about 31,000 clones, approximately 86% of them singletons. This chain joins TRBV9 and TRBJ2-5, with TRBD2 matching 8 bases. The starting material was CD4+ or CD8+ T cells sorted from blood, obtained in a trial of the OX40 agonist ivuxolimab. This TCR was recovered from an adult with an advanced solid tumor such as melanoma, head and neck, liver or kidney cancer. The CDR3 loop reads CASTFGGGLEETQYF. CDR3 coding DNA: TGTGCCAGCACCTTCGGCGGGGGGCTGGAAGAGACCCAGTACTTC.